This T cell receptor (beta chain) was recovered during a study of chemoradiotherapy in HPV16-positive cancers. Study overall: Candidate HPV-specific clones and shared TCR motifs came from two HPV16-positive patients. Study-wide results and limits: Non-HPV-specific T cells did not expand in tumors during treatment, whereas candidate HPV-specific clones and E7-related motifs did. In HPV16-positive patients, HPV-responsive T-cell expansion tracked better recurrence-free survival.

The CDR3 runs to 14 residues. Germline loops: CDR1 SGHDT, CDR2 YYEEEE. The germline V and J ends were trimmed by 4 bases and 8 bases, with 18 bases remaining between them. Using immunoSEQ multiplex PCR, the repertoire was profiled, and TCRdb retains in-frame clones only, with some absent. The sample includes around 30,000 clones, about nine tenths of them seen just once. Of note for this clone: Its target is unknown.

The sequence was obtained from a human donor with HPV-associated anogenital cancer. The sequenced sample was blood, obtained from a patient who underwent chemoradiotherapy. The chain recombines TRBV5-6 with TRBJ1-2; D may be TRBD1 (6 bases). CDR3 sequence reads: CASSNWVGARGYTF. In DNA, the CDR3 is TGTGCCAGCAGCAACTGGGTGGGGGCGAGGGGCTACACCTTC.